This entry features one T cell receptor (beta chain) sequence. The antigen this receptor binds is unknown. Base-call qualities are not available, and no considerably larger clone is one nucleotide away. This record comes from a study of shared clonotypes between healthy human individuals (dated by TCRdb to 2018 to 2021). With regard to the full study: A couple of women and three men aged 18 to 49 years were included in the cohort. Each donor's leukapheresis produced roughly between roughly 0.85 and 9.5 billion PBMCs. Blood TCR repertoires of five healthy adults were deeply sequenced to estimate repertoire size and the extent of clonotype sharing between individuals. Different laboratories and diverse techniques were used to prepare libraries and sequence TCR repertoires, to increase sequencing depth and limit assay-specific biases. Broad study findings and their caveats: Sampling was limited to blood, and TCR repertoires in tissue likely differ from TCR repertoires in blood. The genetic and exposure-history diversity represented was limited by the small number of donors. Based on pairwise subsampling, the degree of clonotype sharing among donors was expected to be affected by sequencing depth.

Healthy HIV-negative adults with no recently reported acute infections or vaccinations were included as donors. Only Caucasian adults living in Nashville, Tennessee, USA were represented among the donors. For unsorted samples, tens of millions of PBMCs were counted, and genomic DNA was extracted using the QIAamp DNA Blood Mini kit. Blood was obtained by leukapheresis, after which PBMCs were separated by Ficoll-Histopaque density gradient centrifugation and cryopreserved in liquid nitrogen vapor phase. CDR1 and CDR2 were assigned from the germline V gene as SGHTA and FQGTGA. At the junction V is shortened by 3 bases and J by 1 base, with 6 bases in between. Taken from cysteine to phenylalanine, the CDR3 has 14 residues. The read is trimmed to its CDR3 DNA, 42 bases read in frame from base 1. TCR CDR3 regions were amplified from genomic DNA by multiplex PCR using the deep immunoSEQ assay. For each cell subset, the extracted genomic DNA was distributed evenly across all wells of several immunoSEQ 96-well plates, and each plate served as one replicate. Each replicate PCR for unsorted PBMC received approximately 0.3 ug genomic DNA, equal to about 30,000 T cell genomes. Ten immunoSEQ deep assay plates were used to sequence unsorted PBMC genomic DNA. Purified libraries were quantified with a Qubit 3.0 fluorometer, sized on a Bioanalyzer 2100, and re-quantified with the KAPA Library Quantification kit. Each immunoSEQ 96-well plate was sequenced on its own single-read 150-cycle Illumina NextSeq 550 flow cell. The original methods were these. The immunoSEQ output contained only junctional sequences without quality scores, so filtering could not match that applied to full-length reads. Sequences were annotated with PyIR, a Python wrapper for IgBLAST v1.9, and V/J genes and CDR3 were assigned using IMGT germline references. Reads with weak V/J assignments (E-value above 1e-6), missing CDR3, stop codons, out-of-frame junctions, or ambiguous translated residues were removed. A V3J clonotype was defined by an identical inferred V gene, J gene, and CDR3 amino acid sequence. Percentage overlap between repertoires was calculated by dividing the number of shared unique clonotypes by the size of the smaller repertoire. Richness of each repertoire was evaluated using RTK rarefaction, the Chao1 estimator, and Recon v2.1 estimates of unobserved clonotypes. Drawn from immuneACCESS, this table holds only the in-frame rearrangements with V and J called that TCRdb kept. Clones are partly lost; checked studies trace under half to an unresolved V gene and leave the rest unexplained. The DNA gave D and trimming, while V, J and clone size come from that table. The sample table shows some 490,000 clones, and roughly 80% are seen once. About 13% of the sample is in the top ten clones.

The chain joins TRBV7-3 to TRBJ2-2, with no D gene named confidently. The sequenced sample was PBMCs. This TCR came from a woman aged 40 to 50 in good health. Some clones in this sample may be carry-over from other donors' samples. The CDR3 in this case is CASSFNGNTGELFF. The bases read TGTGCCAGCAGCTTTAATGGGAACACCGGGGAGCTGTTTTTT. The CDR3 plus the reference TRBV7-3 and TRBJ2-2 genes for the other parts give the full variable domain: GAGVSQTPSNKVTEKGKYVELRCDPISGHTALYWYRQSLGQGPEFLIYFQGTGAADDSGLPNDRFFAVRPEGSVSTLKIQRTERGDSAVYLCASSFNGNTGELFFGEGSRLTVL.